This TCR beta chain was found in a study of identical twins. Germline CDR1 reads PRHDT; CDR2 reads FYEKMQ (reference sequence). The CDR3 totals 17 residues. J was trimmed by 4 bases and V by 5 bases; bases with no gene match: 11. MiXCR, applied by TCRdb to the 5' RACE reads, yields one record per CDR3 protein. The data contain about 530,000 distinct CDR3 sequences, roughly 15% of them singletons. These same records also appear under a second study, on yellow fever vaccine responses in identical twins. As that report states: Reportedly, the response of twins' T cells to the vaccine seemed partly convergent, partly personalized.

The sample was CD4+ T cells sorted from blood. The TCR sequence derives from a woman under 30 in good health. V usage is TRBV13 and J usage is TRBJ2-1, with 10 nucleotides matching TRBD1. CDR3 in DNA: TGTGCCAGCAGCCCCCAGGCCGGGACAGGGGTGTACAATGAGCAGTTCTTC. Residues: CASSPQAGTGVYNEQFF. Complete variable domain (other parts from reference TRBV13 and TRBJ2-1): AAGVIQSPRHLIKEKRETATLKCYPIPRHDTVYWYQQGPGQDPQFLISFYEKMQSDKGSIPDRFSAQQFSDYHSELNMSSLELGDSALYFCASSPQAGTGVYNEQFFGPGTRLTVL.